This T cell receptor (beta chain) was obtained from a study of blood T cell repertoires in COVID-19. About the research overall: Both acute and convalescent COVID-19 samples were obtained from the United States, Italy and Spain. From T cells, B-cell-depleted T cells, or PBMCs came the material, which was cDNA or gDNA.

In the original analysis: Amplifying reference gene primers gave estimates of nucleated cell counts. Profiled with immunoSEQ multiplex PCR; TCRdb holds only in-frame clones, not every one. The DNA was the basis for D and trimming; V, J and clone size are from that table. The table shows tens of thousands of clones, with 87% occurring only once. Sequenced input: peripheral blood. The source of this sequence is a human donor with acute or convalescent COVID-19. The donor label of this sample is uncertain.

In DNA, the CDR3 is TGTGCCATCAGGGGACAGGGAGATCAGCCCCAGCATTTT. This codes for CAIRGQGDQPQHF. The chain carries TRBV10-3 and TRBJ1-5; 9 nucleotides align to TRBD1. The length of the CDR3 is 13 residues. Germline CDR1 is ENHRY and CDR2 is SYGVKD. V lost 6 bases and J lost 5; bases outside the gene matches: 2.